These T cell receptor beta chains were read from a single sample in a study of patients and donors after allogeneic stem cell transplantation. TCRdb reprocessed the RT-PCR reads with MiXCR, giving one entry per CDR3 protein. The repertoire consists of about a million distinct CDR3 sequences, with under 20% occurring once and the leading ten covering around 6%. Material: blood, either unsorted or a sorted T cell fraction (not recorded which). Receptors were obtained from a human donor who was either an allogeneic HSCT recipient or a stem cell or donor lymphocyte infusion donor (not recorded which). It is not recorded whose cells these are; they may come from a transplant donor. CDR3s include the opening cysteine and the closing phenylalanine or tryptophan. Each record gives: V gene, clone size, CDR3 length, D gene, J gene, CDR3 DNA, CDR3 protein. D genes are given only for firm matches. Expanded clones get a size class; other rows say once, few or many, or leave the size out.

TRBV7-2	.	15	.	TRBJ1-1	TGTGCCAGCAGCTTACCCCCACAGGGCGGTACTGAAGCTTTCTTT	CASSLPPQGGTEAFF
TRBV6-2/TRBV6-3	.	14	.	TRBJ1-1	TGTGCCAGCAGCTACCGAGGGGGTATGGTGCAAGCTTTCTTT	CASSYRGGMVQAFF
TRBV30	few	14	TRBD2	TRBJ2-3	TGTGCCAGAAGAGCGGGAGAATTTCTAGATACGCAGTATTTT	CARRAGEFLDTQYF
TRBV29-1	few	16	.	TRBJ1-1	TGCAGCGTTGAAGATCTAAGGGAGGGTGGGAACACTGAAGCTTTCTTT	CSVEDLREGGNTEAFF
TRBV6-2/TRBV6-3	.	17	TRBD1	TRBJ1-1	TGTGCCAGCAGTTATTGGCGTCGCGGACAGGGGCTCGCGGAAGCTTTCTTT	CASSYWRRGQGLAEAFF
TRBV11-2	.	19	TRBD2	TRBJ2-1	TGTGCCAGCAGCATTAGTTGGTTAGCGGGGGGCCCCTCCTACAATGAGCAGTTCTTC	CASSISWLAGGPSYNEQFF
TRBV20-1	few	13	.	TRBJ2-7	TGCAGTGCTCGATACAGGGCGTCCTACGAGCAGTACTTC	CSARYRASYEQYF
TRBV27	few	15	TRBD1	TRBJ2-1	TGTGCCAGCAGTTTAACTAACTTACAGGGGTTGGTGCAGTTCTTC	CASSLTNLQGLVQFF
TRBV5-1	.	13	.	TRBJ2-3	TGCGCCAGCAGCATCGGAGGGACAGATACGCAGTATTTT	CASSIGGTDTQYF
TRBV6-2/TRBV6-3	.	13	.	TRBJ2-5	TGTGCCAGCAGCAATCGGGTTAAAGAGACCCAGTACTTC	CASSNRVKETQYF
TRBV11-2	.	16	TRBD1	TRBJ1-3	TGTGCCAGCAGCTTAGAAGGGGGCAGGACTCGAAACACCATATATTTT	CASSLEGGRTRNTIYF
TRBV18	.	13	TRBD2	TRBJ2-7	TGTGCCAGCTCACCGAGCGGGAGCCACGAGCAGTACTTC	CASSPSGSHEQYF
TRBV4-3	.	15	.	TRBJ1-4	TGCGCCAGCAGCCAAGTGCCAGTGGGGGATGAAAAACTGTTTTTT	CASSQVPVGDEKLFF
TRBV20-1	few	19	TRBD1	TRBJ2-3	TGCAGTGCTAGGAGGGTAGGCTTGAGGACAGGGGGCGTCACAGATACGCAGTATTTT	CSARRVGLRTGGVTDTQYF
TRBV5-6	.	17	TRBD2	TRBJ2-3	TGTGCCAGCAGCCTGGGACTAGCGGGGGGGCTATCAGATACGCAGTATTTT	CASSLGLAGGLSDTQYF
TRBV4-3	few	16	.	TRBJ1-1	TGCGCCAGCAGCCAAGATTCGGCTGGGGCCTACACTGAAGCTTTCTTT	CASSQDSAGAYTEAFF
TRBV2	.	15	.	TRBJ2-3	TGTGCCAGCAGCTTCGGGACCGGGCGTAGAGATACGCAGTATTTT	CASSFGTGRRDTQYF
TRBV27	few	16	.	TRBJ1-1	TGTGCCAGCGGTCCCACCGCAGACGATTTAAGGACTGAAGCTTTCTTT	CASGPTADDLRTEAFF
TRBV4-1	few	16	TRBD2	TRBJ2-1	TGCGCCAGCAGCCAAGTTCCTAGCGGGAGTGCGGATGAGCAGTTCTTC	CASSQVPSGSADEQFF
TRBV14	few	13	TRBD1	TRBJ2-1	TGTGCCAGCAGCCCAAGGACCGGGACAGGGAAATTCTTC	CASSPRTGTGKFF
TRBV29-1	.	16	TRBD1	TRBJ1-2	TGCAGCGGCCGATTAAACGGACAGGGGGGATCCTATGGCTACACCTTC	CSGRLNGQGGSYGYTF
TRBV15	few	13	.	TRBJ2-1	TGTGCCACCAGCAGAGGGAGGCCCAATGAGCAGTTCTTC	CATSRGRPNEQFF
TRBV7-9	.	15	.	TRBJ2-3	TGTGCCAGCAGATCCGGGACGGTGGTTGAGGATACGCAGTATTTT	CASRSGTVVEDTQYF
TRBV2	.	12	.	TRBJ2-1	TGTGCCAGCAGTGAGGTGGAGGATGAGCAGTTCTTC	CASSEVEDEQFF
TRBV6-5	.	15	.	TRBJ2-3	TGTGCCAGCAGTTACCCCCGCAGGTTCGCAGATACGCAGTATTTT	CASSYPRRFADTQYF
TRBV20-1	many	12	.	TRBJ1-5	TGCAGTGCTAGGATACAGGGCCAGCCCCAGCATTTT	CSARIQGQPQHF
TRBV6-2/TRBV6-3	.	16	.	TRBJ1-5	TGTGCCAGCACCATAAGCGGGCGTTATAGCAATCAGCCCCAGCATTTT	CASTISGRYSNQPQHF
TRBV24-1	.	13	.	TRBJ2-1	TGTGCCACCAGTGACGGCCTAGCCAATGAGCAGTTCTTC	CATSDGLANEQFF